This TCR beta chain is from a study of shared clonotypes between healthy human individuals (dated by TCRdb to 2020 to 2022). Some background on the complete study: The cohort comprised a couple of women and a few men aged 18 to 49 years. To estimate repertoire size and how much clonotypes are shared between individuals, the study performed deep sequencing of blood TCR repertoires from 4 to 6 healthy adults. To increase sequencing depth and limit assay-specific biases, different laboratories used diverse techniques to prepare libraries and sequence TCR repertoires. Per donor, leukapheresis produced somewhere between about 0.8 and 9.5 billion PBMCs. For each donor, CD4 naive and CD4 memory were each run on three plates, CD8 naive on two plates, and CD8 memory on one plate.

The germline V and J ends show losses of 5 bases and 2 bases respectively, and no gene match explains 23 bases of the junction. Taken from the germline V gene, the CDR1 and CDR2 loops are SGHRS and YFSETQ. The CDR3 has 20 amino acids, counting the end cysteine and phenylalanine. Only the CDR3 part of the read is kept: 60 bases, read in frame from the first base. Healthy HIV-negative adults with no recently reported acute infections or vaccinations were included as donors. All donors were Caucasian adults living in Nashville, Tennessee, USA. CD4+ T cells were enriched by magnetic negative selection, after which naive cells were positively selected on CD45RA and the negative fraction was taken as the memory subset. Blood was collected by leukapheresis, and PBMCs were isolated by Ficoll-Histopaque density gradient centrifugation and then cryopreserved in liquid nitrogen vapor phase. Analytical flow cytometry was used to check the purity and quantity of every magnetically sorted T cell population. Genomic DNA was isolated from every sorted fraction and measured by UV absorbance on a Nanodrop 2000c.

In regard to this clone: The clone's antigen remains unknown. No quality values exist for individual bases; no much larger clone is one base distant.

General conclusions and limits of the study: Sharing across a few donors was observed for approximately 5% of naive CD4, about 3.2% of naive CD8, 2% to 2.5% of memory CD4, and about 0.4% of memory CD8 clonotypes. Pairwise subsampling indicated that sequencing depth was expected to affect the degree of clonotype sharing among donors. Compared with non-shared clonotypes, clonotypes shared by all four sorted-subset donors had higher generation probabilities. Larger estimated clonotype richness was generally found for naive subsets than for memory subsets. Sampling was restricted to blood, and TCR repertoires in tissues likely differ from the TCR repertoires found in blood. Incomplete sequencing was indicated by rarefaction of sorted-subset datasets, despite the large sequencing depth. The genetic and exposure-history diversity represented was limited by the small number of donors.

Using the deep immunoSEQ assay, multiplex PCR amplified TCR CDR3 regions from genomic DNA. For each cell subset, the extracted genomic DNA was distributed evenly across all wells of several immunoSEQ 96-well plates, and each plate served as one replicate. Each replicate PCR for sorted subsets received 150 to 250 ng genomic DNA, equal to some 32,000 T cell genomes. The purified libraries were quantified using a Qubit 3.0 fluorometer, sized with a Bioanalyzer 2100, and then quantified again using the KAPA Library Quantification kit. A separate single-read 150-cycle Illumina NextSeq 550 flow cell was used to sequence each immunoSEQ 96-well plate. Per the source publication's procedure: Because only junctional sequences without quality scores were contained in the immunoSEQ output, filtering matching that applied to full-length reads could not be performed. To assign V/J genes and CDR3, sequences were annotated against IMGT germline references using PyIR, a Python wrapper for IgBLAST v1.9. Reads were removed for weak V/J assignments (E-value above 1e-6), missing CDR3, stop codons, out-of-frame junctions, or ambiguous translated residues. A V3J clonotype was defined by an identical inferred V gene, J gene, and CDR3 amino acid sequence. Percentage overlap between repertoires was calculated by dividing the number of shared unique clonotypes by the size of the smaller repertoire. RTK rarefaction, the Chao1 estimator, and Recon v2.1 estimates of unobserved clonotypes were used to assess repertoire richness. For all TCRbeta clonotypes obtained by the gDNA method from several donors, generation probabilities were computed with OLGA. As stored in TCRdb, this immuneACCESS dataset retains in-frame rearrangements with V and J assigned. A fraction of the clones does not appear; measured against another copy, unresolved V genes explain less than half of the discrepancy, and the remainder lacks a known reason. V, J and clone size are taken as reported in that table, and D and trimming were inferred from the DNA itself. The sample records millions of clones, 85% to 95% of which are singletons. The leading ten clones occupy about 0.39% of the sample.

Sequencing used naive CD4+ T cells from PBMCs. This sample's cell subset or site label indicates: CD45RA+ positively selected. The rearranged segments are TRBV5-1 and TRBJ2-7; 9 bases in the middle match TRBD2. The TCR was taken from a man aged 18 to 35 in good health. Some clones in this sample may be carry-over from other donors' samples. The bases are TGCGCCAGCAGTTCAGGACAGCCTAGCGGGGTCCCTGGAGGTACCTACGAGCAGTACTTC. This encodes CASSSGQPSGVPGGTYEQYF.